This T cell receptor (beta chain) is drawn from a study of cytomegalovirus exposure and HLA in healthy donors. Researchers ran the PCR with 60 Vbeta and 13 Jbeta primers. Produced via immunoSEQ multiplex PCR; TCRdb's table is partial and in-frame only. The sample consists of some 180,000 clones, about 10% of them appearing once. This clone has more than one count but fewer than ten. Between the trimmed V and J ends, which lost 2 bases and 5 bases, there was a span of 9 bases. The CDR3 contains 13 residues. Germline-derived CDR1 and CDR2 are MNHEY and SVGAGI. Sequenced: PBMCs. This receptor was taken from a woman in her thirties in good health and CMV-seropositive. The chain uses TRBV6-5 and TRBJ2-5; perhaps TRBD1 as D (6 bases). The CDR3 loop reads CASSYPGVETQYF. CDR3 DNA sequence: TGTGCCAGCAGTTACCCAGGGGTCGAGACCCAGTACTTC.